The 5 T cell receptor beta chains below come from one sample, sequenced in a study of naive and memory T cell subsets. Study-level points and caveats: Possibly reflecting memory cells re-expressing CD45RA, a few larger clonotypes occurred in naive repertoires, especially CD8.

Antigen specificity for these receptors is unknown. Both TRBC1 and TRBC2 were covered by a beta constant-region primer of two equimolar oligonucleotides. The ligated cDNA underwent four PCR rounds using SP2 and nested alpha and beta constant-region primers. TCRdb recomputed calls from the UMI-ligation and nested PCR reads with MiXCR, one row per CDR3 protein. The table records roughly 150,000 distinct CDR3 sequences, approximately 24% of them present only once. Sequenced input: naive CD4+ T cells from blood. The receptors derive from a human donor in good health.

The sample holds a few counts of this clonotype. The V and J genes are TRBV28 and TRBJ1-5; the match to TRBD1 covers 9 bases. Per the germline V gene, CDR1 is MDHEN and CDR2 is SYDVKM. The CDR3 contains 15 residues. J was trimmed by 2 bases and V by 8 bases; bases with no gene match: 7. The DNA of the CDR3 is TGTGCCAGCCTTGGACAGGGGCAAGGCAATCAGCCCCAGCATTTT. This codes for CASLGQGQGNQPQHF. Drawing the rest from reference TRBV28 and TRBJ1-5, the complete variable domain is DVKVTQSSRYLVKRTGEKVFLECVQDMDHENMFWYRQDPGLGLRLIYFSYDVKMKEKGDIPEGYSVSREKKERFSLILESASTNQTSMYLCASLGQGQGNQPQHFGDGTRLSIL.

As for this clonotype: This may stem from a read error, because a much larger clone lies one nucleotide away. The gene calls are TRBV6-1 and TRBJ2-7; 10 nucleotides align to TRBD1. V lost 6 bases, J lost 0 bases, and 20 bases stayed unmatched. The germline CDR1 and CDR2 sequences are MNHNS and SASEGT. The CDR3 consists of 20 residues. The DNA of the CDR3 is TGTGCCAGCAGGGGGGGGGACAGGGGCCGTTTTTTCTCCCTCTCCTACGAGCAGTACTTC. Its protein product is CASRGGDRGRFFSLSYEQYF.

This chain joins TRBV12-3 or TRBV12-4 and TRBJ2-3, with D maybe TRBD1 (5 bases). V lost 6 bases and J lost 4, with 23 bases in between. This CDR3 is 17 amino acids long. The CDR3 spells CASRPWERGVGSDTQYF. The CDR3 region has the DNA TGTGCCAGCAGACCCTGGGAAAGGGGCGTCGGGTCAGATACGCAGTATTTT.

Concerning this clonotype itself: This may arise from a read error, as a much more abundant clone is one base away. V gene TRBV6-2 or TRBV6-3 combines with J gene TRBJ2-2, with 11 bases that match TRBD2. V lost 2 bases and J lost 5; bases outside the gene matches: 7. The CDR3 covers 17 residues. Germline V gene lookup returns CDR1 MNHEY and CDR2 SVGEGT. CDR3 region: CASSYHPTSGRTGELFF. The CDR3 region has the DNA TGTGCCAGCAGTTACCATCCAACTAGCGGGAGAACCGGGGAGCTGTTTTTT.

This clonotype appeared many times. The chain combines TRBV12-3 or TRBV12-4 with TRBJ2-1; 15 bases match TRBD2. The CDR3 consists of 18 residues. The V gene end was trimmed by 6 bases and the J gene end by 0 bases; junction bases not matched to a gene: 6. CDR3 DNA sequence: TGTGCCAGCAGGTCGGGACTAGCGGGAGGCAGCTCCTACAATGAGCAGTTCTTC. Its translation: CASRSGLAGGSSYNEQFF.